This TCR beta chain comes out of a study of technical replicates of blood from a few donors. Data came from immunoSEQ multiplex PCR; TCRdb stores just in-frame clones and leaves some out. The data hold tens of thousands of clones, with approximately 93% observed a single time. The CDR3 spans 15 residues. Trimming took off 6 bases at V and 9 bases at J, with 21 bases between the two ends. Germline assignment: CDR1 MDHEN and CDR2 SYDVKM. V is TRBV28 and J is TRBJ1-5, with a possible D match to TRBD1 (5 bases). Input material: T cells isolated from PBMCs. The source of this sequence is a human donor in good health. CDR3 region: CASSAPTGRRGPQHF. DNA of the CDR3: TGTGCCAGCAGCGCCCCCACAGGTCGGCGGGGGCCCCAGCATTTT.